The T cell receptor beta chain described here comes from a study of technical replicates of blood from a few donors. Sequencing was performed with immunoSEQ multiplex PCR; in TCRdb, only in-frame clones are kept and a portion is missing. The table has more than 70,000 clones, around 90% seen once. The length of the CDR3 is 14 residues. Germline assignment: CDR1 SGHTA and CDR2 FQGNSA. The V end was cut by 1 base, the J end by 0 bases, with 7 bases between. This chain joins TRBV7-2 and TRBJ2-7; D gene unclear. The clonotype was recovered from a human donor in good health. The sample comprised T cells isolated from PBMCs. CDR3 residues: CASSLDGPSYEQYF. The CDR3 DNA follows: TGTGCCAGCAGCTTAGACGGTCCCTCCTACGAGCAGTACTTC. Complete variable domain (other parts from reference TRBV7-2 and TRBJ2-7): GAGVSQSPSNKVTEKGKDVELRCDPISGHTALYWYRQSLGQGLEFLIYFQGNSAPDKSGLPSDRFSAERTGGSVSTLTIQRTQQEDSAVYLCASSLDGPSYEQYFGPGTRLTVT.